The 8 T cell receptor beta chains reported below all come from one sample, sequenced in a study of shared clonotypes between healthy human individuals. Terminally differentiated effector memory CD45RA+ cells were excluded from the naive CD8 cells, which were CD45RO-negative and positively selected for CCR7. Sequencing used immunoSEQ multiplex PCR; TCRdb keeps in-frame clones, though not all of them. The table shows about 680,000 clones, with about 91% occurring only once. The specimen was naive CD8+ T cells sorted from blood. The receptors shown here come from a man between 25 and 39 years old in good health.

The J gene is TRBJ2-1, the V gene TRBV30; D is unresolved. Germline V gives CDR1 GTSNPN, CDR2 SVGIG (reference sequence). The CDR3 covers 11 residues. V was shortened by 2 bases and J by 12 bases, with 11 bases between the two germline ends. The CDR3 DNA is TGTGCCTGGAGTCCCGGACCGTGGCAGTTCTTC. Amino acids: CAWSPGPWQFF. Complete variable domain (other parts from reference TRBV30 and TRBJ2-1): SQTIHQWPATLVQPVGSPLSLECTVEGTSNPNLYWYRQAAGRGLQLLFYSVGIGQISSEVPQNLSASRPQDRQFILSSKKLLLSDSGFYLCAWSPGPWQFFGPGTRLTVL.

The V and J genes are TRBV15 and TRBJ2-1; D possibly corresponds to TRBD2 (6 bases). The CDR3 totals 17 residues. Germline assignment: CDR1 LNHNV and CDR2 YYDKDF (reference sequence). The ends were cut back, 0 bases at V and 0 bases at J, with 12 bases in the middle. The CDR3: CATSRDRGSGSYNEQFF. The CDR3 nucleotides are TGTGCCACCAGCAGAGATCGGGGTAGCGGCTCCTACAATGAGCAGTTCTTC.

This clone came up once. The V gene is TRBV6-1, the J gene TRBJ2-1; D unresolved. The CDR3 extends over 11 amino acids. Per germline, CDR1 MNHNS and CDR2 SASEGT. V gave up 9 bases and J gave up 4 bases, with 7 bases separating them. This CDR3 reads CASAEYNEQFF. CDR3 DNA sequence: TGTGCCAGTGCCGAATACAATGAGCAGTTCTTC.

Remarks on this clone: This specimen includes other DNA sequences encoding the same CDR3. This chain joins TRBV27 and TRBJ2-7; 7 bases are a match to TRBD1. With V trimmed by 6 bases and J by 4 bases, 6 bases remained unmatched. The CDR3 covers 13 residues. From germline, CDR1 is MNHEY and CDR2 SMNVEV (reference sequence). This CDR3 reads CASSSTGVYEQYF. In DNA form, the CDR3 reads TGTGCCAGCAGCTCTACAGGGGTTTACGAGCAGTACTTC.

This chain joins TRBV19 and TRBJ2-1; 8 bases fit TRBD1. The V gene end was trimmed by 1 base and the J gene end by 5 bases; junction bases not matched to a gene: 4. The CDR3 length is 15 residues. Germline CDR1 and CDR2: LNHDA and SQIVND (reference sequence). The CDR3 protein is CASSIGQGANNEQFF. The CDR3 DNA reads TGTGCCAGTAGTATAGGGCAGGGGGCTAACAATGAGCAGTTCTTC.

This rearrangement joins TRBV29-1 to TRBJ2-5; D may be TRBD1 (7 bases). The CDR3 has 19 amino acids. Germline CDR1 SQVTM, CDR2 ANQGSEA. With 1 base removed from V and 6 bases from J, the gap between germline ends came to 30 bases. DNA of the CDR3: TGCAGCGTTGAAGGGCTCACTTCCGACAGGGACTTACCTGGACAGACCCAGTACTTC. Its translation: CSVEGLTSDRDLPGQTQYF.

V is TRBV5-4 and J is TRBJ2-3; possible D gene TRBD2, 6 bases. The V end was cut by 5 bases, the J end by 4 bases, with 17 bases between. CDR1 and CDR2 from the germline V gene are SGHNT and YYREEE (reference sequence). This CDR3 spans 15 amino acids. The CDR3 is CASSLMTREADTQYF. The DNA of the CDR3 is TGTGCCAGCAGTCTTATGACGCGGGAAGCAGATACGCAGTATTTT.

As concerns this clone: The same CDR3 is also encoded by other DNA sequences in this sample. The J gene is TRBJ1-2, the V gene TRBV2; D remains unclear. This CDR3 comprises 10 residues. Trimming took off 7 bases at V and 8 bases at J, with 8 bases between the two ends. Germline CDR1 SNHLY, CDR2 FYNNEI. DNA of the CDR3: TGTGCCAGCACCCTTGGGGGCTACACCTTC. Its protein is CASTLGGYTF.